These T cell receptor beta chains were read from a single sample in a study of T-cell memory formation after mild COVID-19. TCRdb reprocessed the 5' RACE reads via MiXCR and lists one record per CDR3 protein. Among roughly 620,000 distinct CDR3 sequences, around 17% were seen once, and the ten largest hold about 12%. The sample consisted of PBMCs or a T cell subset sorted from them (not recorded which). These receptors were obtained from an adult woman who had mild COVID-19 (a few samples of this study predate the infection). Cell type and time point are not known. Each CDR3 is given with its conserved first and last residue. Each record gives: J gene, V gene, D gene, clone size, CDR3 protein, CDR3 DNA. The D gene is left open where the match is weak. Where a row states a size, it is once, few, many or the class of an expanded clone; other rows omit it.

j_gene: TRBJ2-7
v_gene: TRBV20-1
d_gene: .
abundance: few
CDR3aa: CSARESRGYEQYF
CDR3nt: TGCAGTGCTAGAGAATCGCGGGGCTACGAGCAGTACTTC

j_gene: TRBJ2-1
v_gene: TRBV7-6
d_gene: .
abundance: .
CDR3aa: CASSLSTGSAYNEQFF
CDR3nt: TGTGCCAGCAGCTTGTCGACGGGAAGCGCCTACAATGAGCAGTTCTTC

j_gene: TRBJ2-7
v_gene: TRBV12-3/TRBV12-4
d_gene: TRBD1
abundance: few
CDR3aa: CASKPTGQPSYEQYF
CDR3nt: TGTGCCAGTAAACCAACGGGACAGCCCTCCTACGAGCAGTACTTC

j_gene: TRBJ1-1
v_gene: TRBV6-1
d_gene: TRBD1
abundance: few
CDR3aa: CASSTDREVEAFF
CDR3nt: TGTGCCAGCAGTACCGACAGGGAGGTTGAAGCTTTCTTT

j_gene: TRBJ1-2
v_gene: TRBV7-9
d_gene: TRBD1
abundance: once
CDR3aa: CASSVPGQAGYGYTF
CDR3nt: TGTGCCAGCAGCGTTCCGGGACAGGCGGGCTATGGCTACACCTTC

j_gene: TRBJ2-1
v_gene: TRBV7-2
d_gene: TRBD2
abundance: few
CDR3aa: CASSSGGLAGAYNEQFF
CDR3nt: TGTGCCAGCAGCTCCGGGGGATTAGCGGGAGCTTACAATGAGCAGTTCTTC

j_gene: TRBJ2-6
v_gene: TRBV18
d_gene: .
abundance: few
CDR3aa: CASSPRLTNSGANVLTF
CDR3nt: TGTGCCAGCTCGCCCCGGCTGACAAACTCTGGGGCCAACGTCCTGACTTTC

j_gene: TRBJ2-3
v_gene: TRBV9
d_gene: .
abundance: many
CDR3aa: CASSVLGTDTQYF
CDR3nt: TGTGCCAGCAGCGTATTGGGCACAGATACGCAGTATTTT

j_gene: TRBJ2-3
v_gene: TRBV2
d_gene: .
abundance: .
CDR3aa: CASSVRRASTDTQYF
CDR3nt: TGTGCCAGCAGTGTACGGAGGGCGAGCACAGATACGCAGTATTTT

j_gene: TRBJ2-2
v_gene: TRBV24-1
d_gene: .
abundance: many
CDR3aa: CATSDSRVSGELFF
CDR3nt: TGTGCCACCAGTGATTCCAGGGTATCCGGGGAGCTGTTTTTT

j_gene: TRBJ2-1
v_gene: TRBV5-1
d_gene: TRBD2
abundance: few
CDR3aa: CASSRTSGGASYNEQFF
CDR3nt: TGCGCCAGCAGTCGGACTAGCGGGGGGGCCTCCTACAATGAGCAGTTCTTC

j_gene: TRBJ1-5
v_gene: TRBV12-3/TRBV12-4
d_gene: .
abundance: .
CDR3aa: CASSSRPFGSNQPQHF
CDR3nt: TGTGCCAGCAGTTCCCGACCGTTCGGGAGCAATCAGCCCCAGCATTTT

j_gene: TRBJ1-2
v_gene: TRBV29-1
d_gene: TRBD1
abundance: .
CDR3aa: CSVLKVGTGASYGYTF
CDR3nt: TGCAGCGTCCTTAAGGTCGGGACAGGGGCTTCCTATGGCTACACCTTC

j_gene: TRBJ2-1
v_gene: TRBV24-1
d_gene: TRBD2
abundance: few
CDR3aa: CATSASGSSFEQFF
CDR3nt: TGTGCCACCAGTGCCAGCGGGAGTTCATTTGAGCAGTTCTTC

j_gene: TRBJ2-1
v_gene: TRBV4-3
d_gene: .
abundance: few
CDR3aa: CASSQDPGGVNEQFF
CDR3nt: TGCGCCAGCAGCCAAGATCCTGGGGGAGTCAATGAGCAGTTCTTC

j_gene: TRBJ2-1
v_gene: TRBV6-5
d_gene: .
abundance: once
CDR3aa: CASSTFRRGSHNEQFF
CDR3nt: TGTGCCAGCAGTACTTTCCGTAGGGGTAGCCACAATGAGCAGTTCTTC

j_gene: TRBJ1-1
v_gene: TRBV7-9
d_gene: TRBD1
abundance: few
CDR3aa: CASPTPGGTEAFF
CDR3nt: TGTGCCAGCCCCACGCCAGGGGGTACTGAAGCTTTCTTT

j_gene: TRBJ2-7
v_gene: TRBV5-1
d_gene: TRBD1
abundance: few
CDR3aa: CASSPRQGTNYEQYF
CDR3nt: TGCGCCAGCAGTCCACGACAGGGGACAAACTACGAGCAGTACTTC

j_gene: TRBJ2-5
v_gene: TRBV6-1
d_gene: .
abundance: few
CDR3aa: CASRESGETQYF
CDR3nt: TGTGCCAGCAGGGAGTCGGGGGAGACCCAGTACTTC

j_gene: TRBJ2-7
v_gene: TRBV12-3/TRBV12-4
d_gene: TRBD1
abundance: .
CDR3aa: CASSFRGQSSEQYF
CDR3nt: TGTGCCAGCAGTTTTAGGGGACAGAGCTCCGAGCAGTACTTC

j_gene: TRBJ2-7
v_gene: TRBV7-2
d_gene: .
abundance: .
CDR3aa: CASSSQSSSSYEQYF
CDR3nt: TGTGCCAGCAGCTCCCAATCTAGCTCGTCCTACGAGCAGTACTTC

j_gene: TRBJ2-7
v_gene: TRBV4-1
d_gene: .
abundance: few
CDR3aa: CASSQENRVYEQYF
CDR3nt: TGCGCCAGCAGCCAAGAGAACAGGGTCTACGAGCAGTACTTC

j_gene: TRBJ2-7
v_gene: TRBV5-1
d_gene: TRBD2
abundance: few
CDR3aa: CASSLSPSGSYEQYF
CDR3nt: TGCGCCAGCAGCTTGTCGCCTAGCGGATCCTACGAGCAGTACTTC

j_gene: TRBJ2-1
v_gene: TRBV4-1
d_gene: .
abundance: few
CDR3aa: CASSLRDNYNEQFF
CDR3nt: TGCGCCAGCAGCCTCCGGGACAATTACAATGAGCAGTTCTTC

j_gene: TRBJ2-5
v_gene: TRBV7-7
d_gene: .
abundance: .
CDR3aa: CASSWAPVSQETQYF
CDR3nt: TGTGCTAGCAGCTGGGCTCCGGTCAGCCAAGAGACCCAGTACTTC

j_gene: TRBJ2-2
v_gene: TRBV19
d_gene: TRBD1
abundance: few
CDR3aa: CASIGTGGNTGELFF
CDR3nt: TGTGCCAGTATTGGGACAGGGGGGAACACCGGGGAGCTGTTTTTT

j_gene: TRBJ1-2
v_gene: TRBV11-2
d_gene: .
abundance: .
CDR3aa: CASSFEDSRLAGYTF
CDR3nt: TGTGCCAGCAGTTTTGAGGACAGCCGCCTCGCTGGCTACACCTTC

j_gene: TRBJ2-7
v_gene: TRBV7-2
d_gene: TRBD1
abundance: .
CDR3aa: CASSLNRDRETEQYF
CDR3nt: TGTGCCAGCAGCCTCAACCGGGACAGGGAGACCGAGCAGTACTTC

j_gene: TRBJ1-5
v_gene: TRBV6-6
d_gene: TRBD1
abundance: .
CDR3aa: CASSYADRANQPQHF
CDR3nt: TGTGCCAGCAGTTACGCCGACAGGGCCAATCAGCCCCAGCATTTT

j_gene: TRBJ2-5
v_gene: TRBV11-3
d_gene: TRBD1
abundance: few
CDR3aa: CASSSSPRTGQETQYF
CDR3nt: TGTGCCAGCAGCTCTTCCCCCCGGACAGGACAAGAGACCCAGTACTTC

j_gene: TRBJ2-7
v_gene: TRBV7-2
d_gene: TRBD1
abundance: few
CDR3aa: CASSLGQGVVYEQYF
CDR3nt: TGTGCCAGCAGCCTGGGACAGGGGGTCGTCTACGAGCAGTACTTC

j_gene: TRBJ2-3
v_gene: TRBV4-2
d_gene: .
abundance: few
CDR3aa: CASSQEDTSWGTDTQYF
CDR3nt: TGTGCCAGCAGCCAAGAAGATACTAGCTGGGGCACAGATACGCAGTATTTT

j_gene: TRBJ2-7
v_gene: TRBV30
d_gene: TRBD1
abundance: .
CDR3aa: CAWTSGQGLPREQYF
CDR3nt: TGTGCCTGGACCAGTGGACAGGGCCTCCCCCGCGAGCAGTACTTC

j_gene: TRBJ2-7
v_gene: TRBV4-1
d_gene: TRBD1
abundance: few
CDR3aa: CASSQTGQVSYEQYF
CDR3nt: TGCGCCAGCAGCCAAACAGGACAGGTTAGCTACGAGCAGTACTTC

j_gene: TRBJ2-5
v_gene: TRBV12-3/TRBV12-4
d_gene: TRBD2
abundance: few
CDR3aa: CASSLGGVQETQYF
CDR3nt: TGTGCCAGCAGTTTGGGGGGGGTCCAAGAGACCCAGTACTTC

j_gene: TRBJ2-7
v_gene: TRBV20-1
d_gene: .
abundance: .
CDR3aa: CSARDRNSGVYVEQYF
CDR3nt: TGCAGTGCTAGAGATAGGAACAGTGGGGTCTACGTAGAGCAGTACTTC

j_gene: TRBJ2-7
v_gene: TRBV29-1
d_gene: TRBD1
abundance: .
CDR3aa: CSVRGTGVSYEQYF
CDR3nt: TGCAGCGTTCGCGGGACAGGGGTCTCCTACGAGCAGTACTTC

j_gene: TRBJ1-1
v_gene: TRBV11-2
d_gene: TRBD1
abundance: .
CDR3aa: CATPGTGGNTEAFF
CDR3nt: TGTGCCACCCCCGGGACAGGTGGGAACACTGAAGCTTTCTTT

j_gene: TRBJ2-1
v_gene: TRBV5-1
d_gene: .
abundance: .
CDR3aa: CASSLGGGENRREQFF
CDR3nt: TGCGCCAGCAGCCTGGGGGGGGGCGAGAATCGGCGTGAGCAGTTCTTC

j_gene: TRBJ2-3
v_gene: TRBV10-3
d_gene: TRBD2
abundance: few
CDR3aa: CAISRSGGATDTQYF
CDR3nt: TGTGCCATCAGCCGCAGCGGGGGGGCAACAGATACGCAGTATTTT

j_gene: TRBJ2-2
v_gene: TRBV7-3
d_gene: .
abundance: few
CDR3aa: CASGASYTGELFF
CDR3nt: TGTGCCAGCGGCGCCAGTTACACCGGGGAGCTGTTTTTT

j_gene: TRBJ2-2
v_gene: TRBV19
d_gene: .
abundance: .
CDR3aa: CASSPGTQNTGELFF
CDR3nt: TGTGCCAGTAGTCCGGGGACTCAGAACACCGGGGAGCTGTTTTTT